The clone carrying this TCR beta chain was counted only a few times. These data originate in a study of blood T cell repertoires in COVID-19. Study at large: Researchers got acute and convalescent COVID-19 samples from the United States, Italy and Spain.

V shed 6 bases and J shed 0 bases, with 11 bases lying between them. In germline, CDR1 is MNHEY, CDR2 SVGAGI. The CDR3 is 15 residues long. Repertoires were generated with immunoSEQ multiplex PCR, while TCRdb's copy carries only in-frame clones and drops some. Found here are roughly 180,000 clones, more than 80% of them singletons; the top ten hold 5% to 8%. Recruitment covered fewer than 25 US areas and drew participants whose ages spanned roughly 18 to 90 years. The sample taken for sequencing was PBMCs or T cells enriched from blood (not recorded which). V is TRBV6-5 and J is TRBJ1-4, with D hard to call. The clonotype was recovered from a man aged 35 to 55 who had recovered from COVID-19. The CDR3, as DNA: TGTGCCAGCAGGGCGGGCGTTGCAACTAATGAAAAACTGTTTTTT. This gives the protein CASRAGVATNEKLFF.